One and the same sample provided the 14 T cell receptor beta chains below, sequenced in a study of CD8+CD57+ T cells in acquired aplastic anemia. It was genomic DNA that served as the template for profiling TCR beta VDJ and CDR3. TCRdb recomputed calls from the reads with MiXCR, one row per CDR3 protein. The sample lists around 200,000 distinct CDR3 sequences, less than 50% occurring once. All sequencing subjects had displayed CD8+CD57+ cell expansion on flow cytometry. Specimen: sorted CD4+, CD8+, or CD8+CD57+ T cells (not recorded which) from PBMCs. The receptors were sampled from a human donor with aplastic anemia.

This clonotype has at least ten counts. The chain combines TRBV7-9 with TRBJ2-7; 13 nucleotides match TRBD2. Germline V CDR1 and CDR2: SEHNR, FQNEAQ (reference sequence). With V trimmed by 1 base and J by 4 bases, 13 bases remained unmatched. This CDR3 region has 19 residues. CDR3 in DNA: TGTGCCAGCAGCTTAGGCCAACTAGCGGGGGGGCTTCGGCCTTACGAGCAGTACTTC. Translation: CASSLGQLAGGLRPYEQYF.

This chain uses TRBV2 with TRBJ2-7; D uncertain. Per germline, CDR1 SNHLY and CDR2 FYNNEI. Trimming stripped 5 bases from V and 4 bases from J, with 15 bases between. The CDR3 has 14 residues. The CDR3 loop is CASSPDMYRYEQYF. The CDR3 region has the DNA TGTGCCAGCAGTCCAGACATGTACCGTTACGAGCAGTACTTC.

This clonotype was observed at least ten times. The V call is TRBV6-1, the J call TRBJ1-5; D call uncertain. Germline V gene sequence: CDR1 MNHNS, CDR2 SASEGT. The CDR3 is made up of 15 amino acids. The V end was cut by 6 bases, the J end by 3 bases, with 15 bases between. In nucleotides, the CDR3 is TGTGCCAGCAGCTCTCAACAGCCTCTCAATCAGCCCCAGCATTTT. Encoded protein: CASSSQQPLNQPQHF.

This clonotype was seen ten or more times. CDR3 protein: CASSQRKGTNTGELFF. Here the CDR3 DNA reads TGTGCCAGTAGTCAGAGGAAGGGGACGAACACCGGGGAGCTGTTTTTT. The chain employs TRBV19 and TRBJ2-2, with a weak D call TRBD1 (5 bases). Trimming removed 5 bases from V and 0 bases from J, with 13 bases in between. This CDR3 region has 16 residues. Germline V gives CDR1 LNHDA, CDR2 SQIVND (reference sequence). Together with reference TRBV19 and TRBJ2-2, the CDR3 gives the full variable domain: DGGITQSPKYLFRKEGQNVTLSCEQNLNHDAMYWYRQDPGQGLRLIYYSQIVNDFQKGDIAEGYSVSREKKESFPLTVTSAQKNPTAFYLCASSQRKGTNTGELFFGEGSRLTVL.

The chain couples TRBV19 to TRBJ2-1; 8 positions agree with TRBD2. CDR1 is LNHDA and CDR2 is SQIVND in the germline V gene (reference sequence). The CDR3 spans 13 residues. Trimming took 5 bases from V and 7 from J; bases not matched to a gene: 4. CDR3 coding DNA: TGTGCCAGTAGTGCGGGGGGTCGGAATGAGCAGTTCTTC. Translating gives CASSAGGRNEQFF.

This clonotype has just a few counts. This sequence joins TRBV30 and TRBJ2-5; D may match TRBD1 or TRBD2 (6 bases each). The V gene's germline CDR1 is GTSNPN and CDR2 SVGIG (reference sequence). Trimming left V 0 bases short and J 7 bases short, with 15 bases between. There are 14 residues in the CDR3. The CDR3 DNA reads TGTGCCTGGAGTGTCGGGGGCCGGGGTGGGACCCAGTACTTC. Translating gives CAWSVGGRGGTQYF.

J is TRBJ2-3 and V is TRBV29-1, with 9 nucleotides matching TRBD2. Per the germline V gene, CDR1 is SQVTM and CDR2 is ANQGSEA. The CDR3 covers 12 residues. With 7 bases clipped from V and 4 bases from J, the junction kept 3 bases outside the gene matches. The chain's CDR3 is CSGGRAPDTQYF. The CDR3, as DNA: TGCAGCGGCGGGAGGGCCCCAGATACGCAGTATTTT.

This clonotype was seen only a few times. The chain combines TRBV7-2 with TRBJ2-5; tentatively, D is TRBD2 (5 bases). The CDR3 loop spans 12 amino acids. With 5 bases removed from V and 3 bases from J, the gap between germline ends came to 7 bases. Germline V gene data show CDR1 as SGHTA and CDR2 as FQGNSA. The CDR3 DNA sequence: TGTGCCAGCAGCAGGCGGGAAGAGACCCAGTACTTC. Amino acid sequence: CASSRREETQYF.

The chain carries TRBV2 and TRBJ1-6, with D tentatively TRBD1 (5 bases). Trimming removed 6 bases from V and 10 bases from J, with 10 bases in between. Germline V lookup: CDR1 SNHLY, CDR2 FYNNEI. This CDR3 is 12 amino acids long. CDR3 sequence: CASSDGGSPLHF. CDR3 DNA: TGTGCCAGCAGCGACGGGGGATCACCCCTCCACTTT.

This clonotype was found many times. The chain uses TRBV20-1 and TRBJ2-2; D possibly uses TRBD1 or TRBD2 (5 bases each). V lost 4 bases to trimming and J lost 0 bases, with 9 bases between them. Germline-derived CDR1 and CDR2 are DFQATT and SNEGSKA (reference sequence). The CDR3 sequence is 14 residues long. This CDR3 reads CSATGPSNTGELFF. The CDR3 coding sequence is TGCAGTGCTACGGGACCGTCGAACACCGGGGAGCTGTTTTTT.

This clonotype has a count of ten or more. The rearrangement uses TRBV7-9 and TRBJ2-3; D may be TRBD1 or TRBD2 (5 bases each). V was shortened by 1 base and J by 1 base, with 9 bases between the two germline ends. CDR1 and CDR2 from the germline V gene are SEHNR and FQNEAQ (reference sequence). CDR3 length: 15 amino acids. CDR3 sequence (DNA): TGTGCCAGCAGCTTAGAAGGGACGGGCACAGATACGCAGTATTTT. Translating it yields CASSLEGTGTDTQYF.

The chain has TRBV25-1 and TRBJ2-3; D unresolved. V dropped 3 bases and J dropped 0 bases, with 4 bases sitting between them. The CDR3 extends over 13 amino acids. Germline loops: CDR1 MGHDK, CDR2 SYGVNS. CDR3 loop: CASSDPSTDTQYF. The CDR3 coding sequence is TGTGCCAGCAGTGACCCGAGCACAGATACGCAGTATTTT. The complete variable domain, with remaining parts taken from reference TRBV25-1 and TRBJ2-3, reads EADIYQTPRYLVIGTGKKITLECSQTMGHDKMYWYQQDPGMELHLIHYSYGVNSTEKGDLSSESTVSRIRTEHFPLTLESARPSHTSQYLCASSDPSTDTQYFGPGTRLTVL.

There are a few counts of this clonotype. The chain links TRBV28 to TRBJ1-3; 10 bases align to TRBD1. CDR3 length equals 16 residues. From germline, CDR1 is MDHEN and CDR2 SYDVKM. V lost 10 bases, J lost 1 base, and 10 bases stayed unmatched. The CDR3 loop is CATRTGGQGSGNTIYF. The CDR3, as DNA: TGTGCCACCCGAACCGGGGGACAGGGGTCTGGAAACACCATATATTTT.

A remark on this clonotype: A much bigger clone sits one base away, suggesting this may be a read error. The conserved phenylalanine or tryptophan normally closing the CDR3 is absent here, so this likely arose from a read error. This chain links TRBV4-1 with TRBJ1-1; 8 nucleotides align to TRBD1. Germline assignment: CDR1 MGHRA and CDR2 YSYEKL. This CDR3 is built from 16 residues. The junction had 11 bases not matched to a gene; V was cut back by 1 base and J by 7 bases. The CDR3 DNA sequence: TGCGCCAGCAGCCAAGCCACTAATGGACAGGGACTTGAAGCTTTCTCT. Its translation: CASSQATNGQGLEAFS.